This TCR beta chain was identified during a study of CD8+CD57+ T cells in acquired aplastic anemia. The wider study: Sorting CD4+ and CD8+ cells gave DNA averaging 3.2 ug.

Profiling of TCR beta VDJ combinations and CDR3 sequences used genomic DNA as template. TCRdb used MiXCR to reprocess the reads, holding one entry per CDR3 protein. The sample holds more than 150,000 distinct CDR3 sequences, roughly half seen once. The V segment lost 5 bases and the J segment 2 bases; nucleotides outside the gene matches: 6. The CDR3 length is 17 residues. Germline V CDR1 and CDR2: SGHAT, FQNNGV. The study, taken as a whole, reports: The study identified twenty-nine CD8+ CDR3 sequences shared by patients and controls.

A word on this clonotype: Its antigen remains unknown.

All patients picked for sequencing had shown, by flow cytometry, an expansion of CD8+CD57+ cells. The chain combines TRBV11-2 with TRBJ2-7; 16 positions agree with TRBD2. This clonotype was sampled from a human donor with aplastic anemia. Sequencing was performed on sorted CD4+, CD8+, or CD8+CD57+ T cells (not recorded which) from PBMCs. The CDR3 bases are TGTGCCAGCAGCCTGGGACTAGCGGGAGGGCGTACCTACGAGCAGTACTTC. Translation gives CASSLGLAGGRTYEQYF. The complete variable domain, with remaining parts taken from reference TRBV11-2 and TRBJ2-7, reads EAGVAQSPRYKIIEKRQSVAFWCNPISGHATLYWYQQILGQGPKLLIQFQNNGVVDDSQLPKDRFSAERLKGVDSTLKIQPAKLEDSAVYLCASSLGLAGGRTYEQYFGPGTRLTVT.